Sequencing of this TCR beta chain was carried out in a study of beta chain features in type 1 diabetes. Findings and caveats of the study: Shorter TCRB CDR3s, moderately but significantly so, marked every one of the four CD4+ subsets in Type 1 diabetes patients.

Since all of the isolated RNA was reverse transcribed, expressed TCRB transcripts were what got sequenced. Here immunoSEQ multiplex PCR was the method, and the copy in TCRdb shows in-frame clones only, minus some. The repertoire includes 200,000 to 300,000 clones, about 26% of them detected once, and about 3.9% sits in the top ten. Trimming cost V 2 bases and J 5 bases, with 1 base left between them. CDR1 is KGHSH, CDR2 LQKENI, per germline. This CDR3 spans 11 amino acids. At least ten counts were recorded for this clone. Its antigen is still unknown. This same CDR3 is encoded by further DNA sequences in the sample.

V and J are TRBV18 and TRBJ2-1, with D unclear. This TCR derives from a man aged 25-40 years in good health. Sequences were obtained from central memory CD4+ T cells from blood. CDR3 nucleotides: TGTGCCAGCTCACCAAACAATGAGCAGTTCTTC. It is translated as CASSPNNEQFF.